The entry below describes one T cell receptor beta chain. The data originate from a study of blood T cell repertoires in COVID-19. Looking at the study overall: Samples representing acute and convalescent COVID-19 were sourced from the United States, Italy and Spain. T cells, B-cell-depleted T cells, or PBMCs supplied cDNA or gDNA.

Original data processing: It was from reference gene primer amplification that nucleated cell counts were estimated. Generated by immunoSEQ multiplex PCR, the TCRdb table keeps only in-frame clones and is missing some. V and J calls and clone size follow that table, whereas D and trimming were derived from the DNA. This sample has 58,000 or so clones, with 60% to 85% found just once. Sequencing was carried out using peripheral blood. This TCR was sampled from a human donor in a cohort sampled during active COVID-19.

The DNA for the CDR3 is TGTGCCAGCAGTGACCGGGACAGGGGGCTACGGAACACTGAAGCTTTCTTT. It codes for CASSDRDRGLRNTEAFF. The chain carries TRBV6-4 and TRBJ1-1; 12 positions match TRBD1. Germline V lookup: CDR1 MRHNA, CDR2 SNTAGT. The CDR3 covers 17 residues. Trimming at V came to 2 bases and at J to 1 base, leaving 5 bases not matched to a gene.